This T cell receptor beta chain was recorded in a study of glioma-infiltrating T cells. Using RNA template, CDR3s of TCR alpha and beta were amplified with iRepertoire arm-PCR. TCRdb ran MiXCR on the multiplex PCR reads and lists one entry per CDR3 protein. The table includes a few hundred thousand distinct CDR3 sequences, 41% detected once. Points on this clonotype: A much more abundant neighbour one base away suggests this may be a read error. No conserved phenylalanine or tryptophan ends this CDR3, so it is likely a read error.

Between the trimmed V and J ends, which lost 7 bases and 1 base, there was a span of 11 bases. Germline CDR1 is MDHEN and CDR2 is SYDVKM. The CDR3 loop spans 14 amino acids. The sequencing input was glioma tissue, nonneoplastic brain tissue, or PBMCs (not recorded which). The gene calls are TRBV28 and TRBJ1-5; no clear D gene. The receptor comes from a human donor with low-grade glioma or glioblastoma, undergoing nonglioma brain surgery, or in good health (not recorded which). CDR3 nucleotides: TGTGCCAGCACGCACCACGAAAGCAATCAGCCCCAGCATCTT. The encoded protein is CASTHHESNQPQHL.